One and the same sample provided the 8 T cell receptor beta chains below, sequenced in a study of neurological immune-mediated disorders (dated by TCRdb to about 2019). The receptor library was made with 5' RACE. The sequencer listed for this sample is Illumina HiSeq 2500. The public reads were reanalyzed by TCRdb: fastp trimming at Q25, MiXCR alignment, in-frame beta chains only. Rows with a matching CDR3 protein are joined into one entry that keeps the most common DNA and genes. For this sample there are about 84,000 distinct CDR3 sequences; approximately 10% appear just once. About 1.8% of the sample is held by the ten biggest clonotypes. Material for sequencing was PBMCs. The receptors derive from a man aged 40-55 years in good health.

This clonotype was seen ten or more times. CDR3 sequence (DNA): TGTGCCAGCAGCCCAGGGGCAGGGGGGCAGTTCTTC. This encodes CASSPGAGGQFF. This rearrangement joins TRBV3-1 to TRBJ2-1; 7 nucleotides match TRBD1. The CDR3 is made up of 12 amino acids. Germline values: CDR1 LGHDT, CDR2 YNNKEL (reference sequence). Trimming cost V 4 bases and J 12 bases; bases outside gene matches: 6.

This clonotype has a count of ten or more. The V and J genes are TRBV7-3 and TRBJ2-1, with 9 bases lining up with TRBD1. The germline gives CDR1 SGHTA, CDR2 FQGTGA. This CDR3 is built from 13 residues. V was pared by 10 bases and J by 10 bases, with 11 bases of the junction left unmatched. CDR3 sequence: CATRPTGGNEQFF. DNA for the CDR3: TGTGCCACCCGCCCGACAGGGGGGAACGAGCAGTTCTTC.

This clonotype was detected many times. V is TRBV7-9 and J is TRBJ2-5, with D hard to call. Germline-derived CDR1 and CDR2 are SEHNR and FQNEAQ (reference sequence). The CDR3 contains 15 residues. The V and J ends lost 6 bases and 5 bases respectively, with 19 bases between them. This CDR3 is CASSLTSEGKETQYF. CDR3 nucleotides: TGTGCCAGCAGTTTAACTTCAGAAGGAAAGGAGACCCAGTACTTC.

This clonotype was recorded at least ten times. This chain connects TRBV5-6 to TRBJ2-7, with TRBD1 identical over 7 bases. The length of the CDR3 is 15 residues. V lost 3 bases and J lost 0; bases outside the gene matches: 6. Germline CDR1 SGHDT, CDR2 YYEEEE. The CDR3 DNA reads as TGTGCCAGCAGCTCCCGGGACAGAAGCTCCTACGAGCAGTACTTC. Protein product: CASSSRDRSSYEQYF.

This clonotype was counted at least ten times. The rearrangement joins TRBV7-9 to TRBJ2-1; D is possibly TRBD1 (5 bases). Germline CDR1 reads SEHNR; CDR2 reads FQNEAQ (reference sequence). The CDR3 runs 12 residues. V was clipped by 3 bases and J by 7 bases, with 7 bases between them. CDR3 nucleotides: TGTGCCAGCAGCTTCACAGGTAATGAGCAGTTCTTC. The encoded protein is CASSFTGNEQFF.

This clonotype was counted ten times or more. The chain is built from TRBV29-1 and TRBJ2-2; 7 bases agree with TRBD2. V dropped 5 bases and J dropped 5; count of bases not matched to a gene: 5. Germline V gene data show CDR1 as SQVTM and CDR2 as ANQGSEA. The CDR3 is 13 amino acids. The CDR3 DNA sequence: TGCAGCGTTCAGCGGGGTCGTACCGGGGAGCTGTTTTTT. Translating gives CSVQRGRTGELFF.

CDR3: CSATDLQSGYSYNEQFF. The CDR3 DNA reads TGCAGTGCTACGGATCTACAGAGCGGTTACTCCTACAATGAGCAGTTCTTC. This chain joins TRBV20-1 and TRBJ2-1; D might be TRBD2 (5 bases). The CDR3 spans 17 residues. The germline V gene has CDR1 DFQATT and CDR2 SNEGSKA (reference sequence). The V end lost 4 bases, the J end lost 0 bases, and 19 bases lay between the germline ends.

This clonotype was recorded many times. The chain joins TRBV12-3 or TRBV12-4 to TRBJ2-1; possibly TRBD1 for D (6 bases). Trimming removed 6 bases at V and 8 bases at J, with 17 bases between. The CDR3 has 14 amino acids. The chain's CDR3 is CASRRPGTIDEQFF. In nucleotides, the CDR3 is TGTGCCAGCAGGCGCCCCGGGACAATAGATGAGCAGTTCTTC.